The following is a T cell receptor (beta chain) sequence with its context. Its antigen remains unknown. As part of library construction, unique molecular identifiers were attached to individual cDNA molecules. MiXCR was run by TCRdb on the 5' RACE reads, yielding one entry per CDR3 protein. The sample lists about 35,000 distinct CDR3 sequences, approximately 7.9% occurring once. The sample originates from a study of early T cells in non-severe SARS-CoV-2 infection. Study details: The authors sequenced bulk RNA from unsorted whole blood, leaving chains unpaired. Study-level points and caveats: Anti-spike CD8 responses were favored by VDJdb matching, which missed private and CD4 specificities.

The CDR3 loop spans 16 amino acids. Unmatched junction bases numbered 16, after V lost 9 bases and J lost 5 bases. This material consisted of whole blood, taken at baseline. The chain couples TRBV23-1 to TRBJ2-5; 9 positions match TRBD1. TRBV23-1 is treated as an ORF (open reading frame) with a function not yet certain. The receptor was isolated from an adult who was a healthcare worker with PCR-confirmed SARS-CoV-2 infection or an uninfected control (not recorded which). CDR3 region: CARRTGAGGATETQYF. CDR3 in DNA: TGCGCCAGGAGGACAGGGGCGGGTGGGGCGACGGAGACCCAGTACTTC.